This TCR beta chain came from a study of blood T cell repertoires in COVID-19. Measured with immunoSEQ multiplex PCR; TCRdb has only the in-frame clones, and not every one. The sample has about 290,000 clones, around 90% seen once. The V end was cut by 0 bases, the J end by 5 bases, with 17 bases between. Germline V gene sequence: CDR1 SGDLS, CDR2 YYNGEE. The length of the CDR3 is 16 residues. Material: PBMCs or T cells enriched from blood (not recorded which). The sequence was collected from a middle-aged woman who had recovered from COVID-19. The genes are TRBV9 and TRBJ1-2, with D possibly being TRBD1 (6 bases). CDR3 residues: CASSVAPQGVMYGYTF. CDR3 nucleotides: TGTGCCAGCAGCGTAGCCCCACAGGGCGTCATGTATGGCTACACCTTC.